This is a list of T cell receptor beta chains from one sample in a study of human T cells and chemical hapten exposure. Each CDR3 protein is one row after TCRdb ran MiXCR on the RACE reads. The sample shows some 98,000 distinct CDR3 sequences, roughly a tenth of them seen only once. The source material was whole blood, sampled in connection with sensitization to the hapten diphenylcyclopropenone (DPC). The receptors stem from a woman aged 55-70 years with alopecia areata. Some clones in this sample may be carry-over from other donors' samples. Each CDR3 is given with its conserved first and last residue. D genes are given only for firm matches. For some rows the clone size is stated as once, few or many, or as a class when expanded; others skip it.

J gene: TRBJ2-4; V gene: TRBV3-1; clone size: -; D gene: TRBD1; CDR3 DNA: TGTGCCAGCAGCCAAGTGAGGGGGCTTTTGTCAAACATTCAGTACTTC; CDR3 protein: CASSQVRGLLSNIQYF
J gene: TRBJ1-2; V gene: TRBV29-1; clone size: -; D gene: -; CDR3 DNA: TGCAGCGTTGAAGACACACCCCACTATGGCTACACCTTC; CDR3 protein: CSVEDTPHYGYTF
J gene: TRBJ1-2; V gene: TRBV5-1; clone size: many; D gene: -; CDR3 DNA: TGCGCCAGCAGCTGGGGGACGGGAGCTAACTATGGCTACACCTTC; CDR3 protein: CASSWGTGANYGYTF
J gene: TRBJ1-2; V gene: TRBV10-1; clone size: many; D gene: TRBD1; CDR3 DNA: TGCGCCAGCAGATATACAGGGGAGCCCTACACCTTC; CDR3 protein: CASRYTGEPYTF
J gene: TRBJ2-5; V gene: TRBV30; clone size: few; D gene: -; CDR3 DNA: TGTGCCTGGAGTGAAGACTATCGAGTGACCCAGTACTTC; CDR3 protein: CAWSEDYRVTQYF
J gene: TRBJ2-1; V gene: TRBV12-3/TRBV12-4; clone size: many; D gene: -; CDR3 DNA: TGTGCCAGCTTACTCACACCGCACATAGCTGAGCAGTTCTTC; CDR3 protein: CASLLTPHIAEQFF
J gene: TRBJ2-3; V gene: TRBV5-1; clone size: few; D gene: -; CDR3 DNA: TGCGCCAGCAGCTCCTACGGGACACCTGACACAGATACGCAGTATTTT; CDR3 protein: CASSSYGTPDTDTQYF
J gene: TRBJ2-2; V gene: TRBV7-9; clone size: many; D gene: TRBD2; CDR3 DNA: TGTGCCAGCAGCCCTCGGTGGGGGGGCACCGGGGAGCTGTTTTTT; CDR3 protein: CASSPRWGGTGELFF
J gene: TRBJ1-1; V gene: TRBV7-2; clone size: -; D gene: TRBD1; CDR3 DNA: TGTGCCAGCAGCGTACAGGGGGCAGTGAACACTGAAGCTTTCTTT; CDR3 protein: CASSVQGAVNTEAFF
J gene: TRBJ2-1; V gene: TRBV7-3; clone size: many; D gene: -; CDR3 DNA: TGTGCCAGCAGAGGACCAAACTACAATGAGCAGTTCTTC; CDR3 protein: CASRGPNYNEQFF
J gene: TRBJ2-5; V gene: TRBV6-6; clone size: few; D gene: TRBD2; CDR3 DNA: TGTGCCAGCAGTAGCGGACTAGCGGGGGCAGAGACCCAGTACTTC; CDR3 protein: CASSSGLAGAETQYF
J gene: TRBJ1-2; V gene: TRBV12-3/TRBV12-4; clone size: many; D gene: -; CDR3 DNA: TGTGCCAGCAGTAGACAGACTAACTATGGCTACACCTTC; CDR3 protein: CASSRQTNYGYTF
J gene: TRBJ2-1; V gene: TRBV7-2; clone size: many; D gene: TRBD2; CDR3 DNA: TGTGCCAGCAGCTTAATCTTAGCGGGGGGGCCCCGGGAGCAGTTCTTC; CDR3 protein: CASSLILAGGPREQFF
J gene: TRBJ2-1; V gene: TRBV20-1; clone size: many; D gene: TRBD2; CDR3 DNA: TGCAGCGGGACTAGCGGGGGACCCCCCTCCTACAATGAGCAGTTCTTC; CDR3 protein: CSGTSGGPPSYNEQFF
J gene: TRBJ2-7; V gene: TRBV11-3; clone size: many; D gene: -; CDR3 DNA: TGTGCCAGCAGCTTTCGACCCGATGTGGAGCAGTACTTC; CDR3 protein: CASSFRPDVEQYF
J gene: TRBJ2-5; V gene: TRBV20-1; clone size: many; D gene: TRBD1; CDR3 DNA: TGCAGTGCTGGGGACAGGGTACTAGAGACCCAGTACTTC; CDR3 protein: CSAGDRVLETQYF
J gene: TRBJ1-5; V gene: TRBV6-5; clone size: many; D gene: -; CDR3 DNA: TGTGCCAGCAGCCCCCGTGGGCAGCGACAGCCCCAGCATTTT; CDR3 protein: CASSPRGQRQPQHF
J gene: TRBJ1-4; V gene: TRBV5-1; clone size: few; D gene: TRBD1; CDR3 DNA: TGCGCCAGCAGCGGCGGACAGGGGATATGGGAAAAACTGTTTTTT; CDR3 protein: CASSGGQGIWEKLFF
J gene: TRBJ1-1; V gene: TRBV2; clone size: many; D gene: TRBD1; CDR3 DNA: TGTGCCAGCACACCCGGGACAGTGAACACTGAAGCTTTCTTT; CDR3 protein: CASTPGTVNTEAFF
J gene: TRBJ1-5; V gene: TRBV12-3/TRBV12-4; clone size: many; D gene: -; CDR3 DNA: TGTGCCAGCAGTTGGGGACAAGTCAATCAGCCCCAGCATTTT; CDR3 protein: CASSWGQVNQPQHF
J gene: TRBJ2-3; V gene: TRBV6-5; clone size: many; D gene: -; CDR3 DNA: TGTGCCAGCAGTCAACCAGGACTCTCAGATACGCAGTATTTT; CDR3 protein: CASSQPGLSDTQYF
J gene: TRBJ2-7; V gene: TRBV18; clone size: many; D gene: -; CDR3 DNA: TGTGCCAGCTCACCTTCCGAGGGATACGAGCAGTACTTC; CDR3 protein: CASSPSEGYEQYF
J gene: TRBJ1-1; V gene: TRBV5-1; clone size: many; D gene: -; CDR3 DNA: TGCGCCAGCAGCTTGGCAGGGGCCAGGGCGAACACTGAAGCTTTCTTT; CDR3 protein: CASSLAGARANTEAFF
J gene: TRBJ2-7; V gene: TRBV6-6; clone size: few; D gene: TRBD1; CDR3 DNA: TGTGCCAGCAGCTCACGGGACAGGGGTGCCTACGAGCAGTACTTC; CDR3 protein: CASSSRDRGAYEQYF
J gene: TRBJ2-6; V gene: TRBV29-1; clone size: many; D gene: -; CDR3 DNA: TGCAGCGTCCTCAGCGGGACAACTGGGGCCAACGTCCTGACTTTC; CDR3 protein: CSVLSGTTGANVLTF